The 31 T cell receptor beta chains presented below share a single source sample, sequenced in a study of identical twins (dated by TCRdb to 2015 to 2016). Receptors were amplified or captured by 5' RACE. The sequencing machine was an Illumina HiSeq 2000. TCRdb's own reprocessing of the public reads used fastp at Q25 and MiXCR and kept productive beta chains. When rows share a CDR3 protein, they turn into one entry using the most common DNA and genes. In all, the sample holds around 550,000 distinct CDR3 sequences, and nearly 15% of those were seen once. Of the sample, 0.44% falls within the top ten clones. This same sample was also part of a study on yellow fever vaccine responses in identical twins.

Specimen: CD4+ T cells sorted from blood. These receptors originate from a young woman in good health.

This chain uses TRBV7-9 with TRBJ1-1; D may be TRBD1 (6 bases). CDR1 SEHNR and CDR2 FQNEAQ come from the germline V gene (reference sequence). Trimming removed 5 bases from V and 1 base from J, with 17 bases in between. CDR3 length: 16 amino acids. CDR3 nucleotides: TGTGCCAGCAGCCCCAGATTACAGGGTGGGAACACTGAAGCTTTCTTT. It is translated as CASSPRLQGGNTEAFF.

This clonotype occurred once. V is TRBV4-2 and J is TRBJ2-3, with D hard to call. CDR1 is LGHNA, CDR2 YNFKEQ, per germline. CDR3 length: 13 residues. V shed 4 bases and J shed 5 bases, with 10 bases lying between them. CDR3 sequence: CASSLAGEDTQYF. In DNA, the CDR3 is TGTGCCAGCAGCCTCGCAGGAGAAGATACGCAGTATTTT.

The gene calls are TRBV7-8 and TRBJ2-7; TRBD2 matches at 11 bases. The J segment lost 13 bases and the V segment lost 5 bases, leaving 10 bases of the junction unmatched. Germline V gene lookup returns CDR1 SGHVS and CDR2 FQNEAQ. This CDR3 comprises 13 residues. The CDR3, as DNA: TGTGCCAGCAGCCCCCCACTAGCGGGAGTTTATTACTTC. The encoded protein is CASSPPLAGVYYF. Full variable domain (remainder filled in from reference TRBV7-8 and TRBJ2-7): GAGVSQSPRYKVAKRGQDVALRCDPISGHVSLFWYQQALGQGPEFLTYFQNEAQLDKSGLPSDRFFAERPEGSVSTLKIQRTQQEDSAVYLCASSPPLAGVYYFGPGTRLTVT.

At least ten counts were recorded for this clonotype. V and J are TRBV12-3 or TRBV12-4 and TRBJ2-7; D remains unclear. Trimming took off 0 bases at V and 3 bases at J, with 9 bases between the two ends. The length of the CDR3 is 14 residues. In DNA, the CDR3 is TGTGCCAGCAGTTTAGCTAATACCCACTACGAGCAGTACTTC. Translation gives CASSLANTHYEQYF.

This clonotype was recorded many times. The rearrangement links TRBV5-1 to TRBJ2-5, with D unresolved. CDR1 and CDR2 (germline): SGHRS, YFSETQ. The CDR3 loop spans 15 amino acids. V gave up 2 bases and J gave up 1 base, with 12 bases separating them. DNA of the CDR3: TGCGCCAGCAGCTTAGGTGGAGCTCTCCAAGAGACCCAGTACTTC. It specifies CASSLGGALQETQYF.

This clonotype was counted many times. The chain has TRBV7-9 and TRBJ2-1; D is possibly TRBD1 (5 bases). This CDR3 has 12 amino acids. CDR1 SEHNR and CDR2 FQNEAQ come from the germline V gene (reference sequence). Trimming stripped 2 bases from V and 8 bases from J, with 7 bases between. CDR3 DNA: TGTGCCAGCAGCTTATGGGGCGATGAGCAGTTCTTC. This gives the protein CASSLWGDEQFF.

This clonotype was counted only a few times. The chain joins TRBV6-1 to TRBJ2-2; TRBD2 is a possible D gene (5 bases). This CDR3 region has 15 residues. Germline V lookup: CDR1 MNHNS, CDR2 SASEGT. Between the trimmed V and J ends, which lost 2 bases and 4 bases, there was a span of 11 bases. CDR3 DNA sequence: TGTGCCAGCAGTGAAACCCTAGCACGCACCGGGGAGCTGTTTTTT. It codes for CASSETLARTGELFF.

This chain connects TRBV3-1 to TRBJ2-7; 13 nucleotides agree with TRBD2. The CDR3 has 15 amino acids. The ends lost 4 bases at V and 2 bases at J; junction bases unmatched: 2. In germline, CDR1 is LGHDT, CDR2 YNNKEL (reference sequence). CDR3 bases: TGTGCCAGCAGCCTGGGACTAGCGGGGCCCTACGAGCAGTACGTC. This gives the protein CASSLGLAGPYEQYV.

This clonotype has a handful of counts. The CDR3 DNA is TGTGCCAGCACCCCGAGTGGGGGGCAGGAAAAACTGTTTTTT. As protein: CASTPSGGQEKLFF. The V call is TRBV7-9, the J call TRBJ1-4; a possible D gene is TRBD1 (6 bases). V was cut by 7 bases and J by 8 bases, with 17 bases left in between. The CDR3 sequence is 14 residues long. Germline CDR1 reads SEHNR; CDR2 reads FQNEAQ (reference sequence). Complete variable domain (other parts from reference TRBV7-9 and TRBJ1-4): DTGVSQNPRHKITKRGQNVTFRCDPISEHNRLYWYRQTLGQGPEFLTYFQNEAQLEKSRLLSDRFSAERPKGSFSTLEIQRTEQGDSAMYLCASTPSGGQEKLFFGSGTQLSVL.

The rearrangement joins TRBV2 to TRBJ2-7; D ambiguous. The V and J ends lost 3 bases and 6 bases respectively, with 12 bases between them. Germline-derived CDR1 and CDR2 are SNHLY and FYNNEI. CDR3 size: 13 residues. CDR3 sequence reads: CASSDWPPREQYF. CDR3 nucleotide sequence: TGTGCCAGCAGTGACTGGCCCCCCCGCGAGCAGTACTTC.

This clonotype was found a few times. The CDR3 loop reads CASSLTRVLAEETQYF. The CDR3 DNA reads TGTGCCAGCAGCTTAACTCGGGTACTAGCGGAAGAGACCCAGTACTTC. The chain uses TRBV7-8 and TRBJ2-5; TRBD2 matches at 8 bases. The CDR3 totals 16 residues. After removal of 2 bases from V and 3 bases from J, the junction contained 8 bases not matched to a gene. Germline V gives CDR1 SGHVS, CDR2 FQNEAQ.

The chain uses TRBV27 and TRBJ2-7; D uncertain. V was pared by 8 bases and J by 3 bases, with 14 bases between. CDR3 length equals 13 residues. Germline CDR1 and CDR2: MNHEY and SMNVEV (reference sequence). In DNA, the CDR3 is TGTGCCAGCCTACTGAAGGGAAGCTACGAGCAGTACGTC. Translation gives CASLLKGSYEQYV.

This clonotype was counted a few times. The chain uses TRBV5-1 and TRBJ2-1, with 7 bases that match TRBD1. Per germline, CDR1 SGHRS and CDR2 YFSETQ. Trimming cost V 0 bases and J 8 bases; bases outside gene matches: 8. The CDR3 has 15 amino acids. CDR3 region: CASSLGGVQGDEQFF. Here the CDR3 DNA reads TGCGCCAGCAGCTTGGGAGGGGTGCAGGGGGATGAGCAGTTCTTC. Together with reference TRBV5-1 and TRBJ2-1, the CDR3 gives the full variable domain: KAGVTQTPRYLIKTRGQQVTLSCSPISGHRSVSWYQQTPGQGLQFLFEYFSETQRNKGNFPGRFSGRQFSNSRSEMNVSTLELGDSALYLCASSLGGVQGDEQFFGPGTRLTVL.

This clonotype turned up a few times. The CDR3 sequence: CASSLGVGPYEQYF. CDR3 nucleotide sequence: TGCGCCAGCAGCTTGGGGGTGGGGCCCTACGAGCAGTACTTC. This chain uses TRBV5-1 with TRBJ2-7; perhaps TRBD1 as D (5 bases). The CDR3 loop spans 14 amino acids. Looked up from germline, CDR1 is SGHRS and CDR2 is YFSETQ. V lost 0 bases and J lost 2, with 9 bases in between.

This clonotype showed up many times. This chain joins TRBV10-3 and TRBJ2-7, with a possible D match to TRBD2 (5 bases). Trimming took 10 bases from V and 0 from J, leaving 19 bases between them. Germline V CDR1 and CDR2: ENHRY, SYGVKD. This CDR3 region has 15 residues. The CDR3 sequence: CATRATGSRSYEQYV. The CDR3, as DNA: TGTGCCACCCGGGCAACGGGGAGCCGCTCCTACGAGCAGTACGTC.

The chain joins TRBV5-1 to TRBJ2-3; the D is unclear. The CDR3 extends over 16 amino acids. Germline V gene lookup returns CDR1 SGHRS and CDR2 YFSETQ. V lost 0 bases to trimming and J lost 2 bases, with 13 bases between them. The CDR3 region is CASSLGNPKLTDTQYF. DNA of the CDR3: TGCGCCAGCAGCTTGGGGAACCCTAAACTCACAGATACGCAGTATTTT.

The rearrangement uses TRBV15 and TRBJ2-1, with TRBD2 as a possible D gene (5 bases). V shed 2 bases and J shed 7 bases, with 12 bases lying between them. Germline CDR1 LNHNV, CDR2 YYDKDF (reference sequence). The CDR3 has 14 amino acids. This chain's CDR3 is CATSRPQRRNEQFF. CDR3 coding DNA: TGTGCCACCAGCAGACCCCAGAGGAGGAATGAGCAGTTCTTC.

In its sample, this clonotype was seen a few times. CDR3: CASSPEQMIAKNIQYF. The CDR3 coding sequence is TGCGCCAGCAGCCCCGAACAGATGATAGCCAAAAACATTCAGTACTTC. This chain links TRBV5-1 with TRBJ2-4; D is unresolved. Deletions cut 4 bases from V and 0 bases from J, with 14 bases between. CDR1 is SGHRS and CDR2 is YFSETQ in the germline V gene. This CDR3 region has 16 residues.

This chain links TRBV7-2 with TRBJ1-6; 7 nucleotides match TRBD1. The CDR3 covers 15 residues. The ends lost 2 bases at V and 10 bases at J; junction bases unmatched: 8. The germline V gene has CDR1 SGHTA and CDR2 FQGNSA. CDR3 residues: CASSLRTGLPSPLHF. The CDR3 DNA sequence: TGTGCCAGCAGCTTACGGACAGGTCTTCCCTCACCCCTCCACTTT.

The V call is TRBV10-3, the J call TRBJ2-7, with 9 bases matching TRBD1. Germline CDR1 reads ENHRY; CDR2 reads SYGVKD. The length of the CDR3 is 14 residues. V gave up 6 bases and J gave up 0 bases; unmatched junction bases: 3. The CDR3 nucleotides read TGTGCCATCAGAGGGACAGGGAGCTCCTACGAGCAGTACTTC. Amino acid sequence: CAIRGTGSSYEQYF.

This clonotype was counted between two and nine times. V is TRBV4-1 and J is TRBJ2-2, with 8 bases aligning to TRBD2. Looked up from germline, CDR1 is MGHRA and CDR2 is YSYEKL. Unmatched junction bases numbered 5, after V lost 1 base and J lost 7 bases. CDR3 length: 15 amino acids. The CDR3 region has the DNA TGCGCCAGCAGCCAAGTAACGGGGGGGCTCGGGGAGCTGTTTTTT. This translates into CASSQVTGGLGELFF.

The chain uses TRBV6-1 and TRBJ2-4, with 7 bases fitting TRBD2. V shed 6 bases, J shed 0 bases, and the junction held 5 bases outside the gene matches. Germline CDR1 MNHNS, CDR2 SASEGT. The CDR3 length is 15 residues. As DNA, the CDR3 is TGTGCCAGCAGGGTGGGGGGGACAGCCAAAAACATTCAGTACTTC. This gives the protein CASRVGGTAKNIQYF.

The rearrangement joins TRBV20-1 to TRBJ2-3; a possible D gene is TRBD2 (5 bases). This CDR3 contains 14 residues. With 3 bases removed from V and 7 bases from J, the gap between germline ends came to 17 bases. Germline V gene sequence: CDR1 DFQATT, CDR2 SNEGSKA (reference sequence). The CDR3 DNA follows: TGCAGTGCTAGCGACTACAGAATTTTGAATACGCAGTATTTT. It specifies CSASDYRILNTQYF.

There are a few counts of this clonotype. The rearrangement joins TRBV5-1 to TRBJ1-6, with D tentatively TRBD1 (5 bases). This CDR3 has 15 amino acids. V was clipped by 1 base and J by 7 bases, with 12 bases between them. Germline CDR1 SGHRS, CDR2 YFSETQ. CDR3 region: CASSLSGAENSPLHF. Here the CDR3 DNA reads TGCGCCAGCAGCTTGTCCGGGGCCGAGAATTCACCCCTCCACTTT. Supplemented by reference TRBV5-1 and TRBJ1-6, the full variable domain reads KAGVTQTPRYLIKTRGQQVTLSCSPISGHRSVSWYQQTPGQGLQFLFEYFSETQRNKGNFPGRFSGRQFSNSRSEMNVSTLELGDSALYLCASSLSGAENSPLHFGNGTRLTVT.

This clonotype appeared a few times. J is TRBJ2-2 and V is TRBV10-1; the D is unclear. V was trimmed by 0 bases and J by 1 base, leaving 6 bases between them. There are 15 residues in the CDR3. The germline V gene encodes CDR1 WNHNN and CDR2 SYGVQD (reference sequence). This CDR3 is CASSESVLNTGELFF. CDR3 in DNA: TGCGCCAGCAGTGAGTCTGTTTTGAACACCGGGGAGCTGTTTTTT.

This clonotype has a handful of counts. The chain combines TRBV4-1 with TRBJ2-4; a possible D gene is TRBD1 (6 bases). Germline V gene sequence: CDR1 MGHRA, CDR2 YSYEKL. V dropped 4 bases and J dropped 0 bases, with 28 bases sitting between them. The CDR3 sequence is 21 residues long. This chain's CDR3 is CASSPALGHSLGAVAKNIQYF. The CDR3 DNA sequence: TGCGCCAGCAGCCCAGCCTTGGGACACTCCCTCGGGGCCGTAGCCAAAAACATTCAGTACTTC.

This clonotype has only a few counts. Lacking the conserved final phenylalanine or tryptophan, this CDR3 likely reflects a read error. CDR3 region: CASSLRRLQTTDLSEQYS. CDR3 in DNA: TGTGCCAGCTCACTCCGTCGCCTTCAAACGACAGACTTAAGCGAGCAGTACTCC. The rearrangement joins TRBV18 to TRBJ2-7; possibly TRBD1 for D (5 bases). The CDR3 is 18 residues long. V was cut by 4 bases and J by 6 bases, with 28 bases left in between. CDR1 is KGHSH and CDR2 is LQKENI in the germline V gene.

This clonotype was seen only a few times. The V call is TRBV11-2, the J call TRBJ1-2; D is ambiguous. The germline V gene has CDR1 SGHAT and CDR2 FQNNGV. V lost 1 base and J lost 4, with 16 bases in between. The CDR3 is 16 residues long. In DNA form, the CDR3 reads TGTGCCAGCAGCTTAGGGTCGGGGAAAGATAGCTATGGCTACACCTTC. It codes for CASSLGSGKDSYGYTF.

V usage is TRBV12-3 or TRBV12-4 and J usage is TRBJ1-1; 9 bases are shared with TRBD1. The CDR3 is 12 residues long. V lost 3 bases to trimming and J lost 10 bases; unmatched junction nucleotides: 3. Written as DNA, the CDR3 is TGTGCCAGCAGTTTGAACAGGGGGCCAGCTTTCTTT. It codes for CASSLNRGPAFF.

This chain joins TRBV20-1 and TRBJ2-7, with TRBD1 identical over 8 bases. With V trimmed by 0 bases and J by 4 bases, 8 bases remained unmatched. Germline CDR1 reads DFQATT; CDR2 reads SNEGSKA (reference sequence). The CDR3 is 15 residues long. The DNA of the CDR3 is TGCAGTGCTAGAGATCTACAACAGGGGGTATACGAGCAGTACTTC. Translation gives CSARDLQQGVYEQYF.

In this sample, this clonotype turned up many times. The chain has TRBV5-1 and TRBJ2-7; 11 positions match TRBD2. V was pared by 4 bases and J by 6 bases, with 12 bases of the junction left unmatched. This CDR3 comprises 16 residues. Germline-derived CDR1 and CDR2 are SGHRS and YFSETQ. CDR3 in DNA: TGCGCCAGCAGCATGGGAACGGTACTAGCGGGAGTCGAGCAGTACTTC. This translates into CASSMGTVLAGVEQYF.